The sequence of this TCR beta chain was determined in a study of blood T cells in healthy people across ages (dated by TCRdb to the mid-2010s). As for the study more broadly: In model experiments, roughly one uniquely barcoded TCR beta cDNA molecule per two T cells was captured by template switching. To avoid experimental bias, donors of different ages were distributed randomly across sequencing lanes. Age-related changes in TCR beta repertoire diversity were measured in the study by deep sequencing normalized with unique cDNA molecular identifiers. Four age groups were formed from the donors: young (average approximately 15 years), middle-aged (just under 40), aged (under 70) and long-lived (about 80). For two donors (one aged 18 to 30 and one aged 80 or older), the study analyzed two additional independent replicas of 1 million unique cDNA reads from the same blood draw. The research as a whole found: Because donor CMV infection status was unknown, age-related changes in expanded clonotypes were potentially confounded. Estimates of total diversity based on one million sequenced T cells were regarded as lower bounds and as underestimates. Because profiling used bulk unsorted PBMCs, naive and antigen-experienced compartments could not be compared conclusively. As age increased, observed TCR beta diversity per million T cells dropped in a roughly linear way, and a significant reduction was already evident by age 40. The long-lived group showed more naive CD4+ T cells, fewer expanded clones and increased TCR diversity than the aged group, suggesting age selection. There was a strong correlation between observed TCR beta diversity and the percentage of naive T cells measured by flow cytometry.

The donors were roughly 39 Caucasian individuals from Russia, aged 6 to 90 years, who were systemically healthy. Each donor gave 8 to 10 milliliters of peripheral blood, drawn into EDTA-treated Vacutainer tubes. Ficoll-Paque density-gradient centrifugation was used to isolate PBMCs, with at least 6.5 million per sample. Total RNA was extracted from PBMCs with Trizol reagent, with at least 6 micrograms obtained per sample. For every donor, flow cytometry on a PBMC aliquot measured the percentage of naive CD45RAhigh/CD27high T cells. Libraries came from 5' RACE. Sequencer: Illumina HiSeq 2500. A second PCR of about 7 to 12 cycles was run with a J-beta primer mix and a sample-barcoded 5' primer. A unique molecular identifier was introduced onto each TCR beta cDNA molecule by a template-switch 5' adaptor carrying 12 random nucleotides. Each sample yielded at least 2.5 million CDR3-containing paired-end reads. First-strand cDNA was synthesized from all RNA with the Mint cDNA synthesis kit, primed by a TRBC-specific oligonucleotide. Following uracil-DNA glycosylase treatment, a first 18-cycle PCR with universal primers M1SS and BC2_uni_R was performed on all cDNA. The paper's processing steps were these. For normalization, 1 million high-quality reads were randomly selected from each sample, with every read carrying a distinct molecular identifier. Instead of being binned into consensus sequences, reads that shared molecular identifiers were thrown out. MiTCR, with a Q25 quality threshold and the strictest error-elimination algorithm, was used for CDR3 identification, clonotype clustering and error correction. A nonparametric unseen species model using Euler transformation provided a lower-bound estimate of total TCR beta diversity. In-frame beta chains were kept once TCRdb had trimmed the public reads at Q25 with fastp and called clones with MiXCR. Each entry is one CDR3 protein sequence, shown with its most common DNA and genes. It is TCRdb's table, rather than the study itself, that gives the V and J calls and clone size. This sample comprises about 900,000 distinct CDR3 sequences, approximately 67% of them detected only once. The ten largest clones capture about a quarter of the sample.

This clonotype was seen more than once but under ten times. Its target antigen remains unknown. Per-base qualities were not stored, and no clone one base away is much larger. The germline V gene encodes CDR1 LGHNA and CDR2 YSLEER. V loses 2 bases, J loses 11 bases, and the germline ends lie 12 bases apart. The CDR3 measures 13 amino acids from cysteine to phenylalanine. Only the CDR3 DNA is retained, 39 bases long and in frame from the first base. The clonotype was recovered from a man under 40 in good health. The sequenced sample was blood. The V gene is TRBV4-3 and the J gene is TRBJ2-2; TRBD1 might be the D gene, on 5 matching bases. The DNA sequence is TGCGCCAGCAGCCAAATAACAGGAAGAGAGCTGTTTTTT. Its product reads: CASSQITGRELFF.